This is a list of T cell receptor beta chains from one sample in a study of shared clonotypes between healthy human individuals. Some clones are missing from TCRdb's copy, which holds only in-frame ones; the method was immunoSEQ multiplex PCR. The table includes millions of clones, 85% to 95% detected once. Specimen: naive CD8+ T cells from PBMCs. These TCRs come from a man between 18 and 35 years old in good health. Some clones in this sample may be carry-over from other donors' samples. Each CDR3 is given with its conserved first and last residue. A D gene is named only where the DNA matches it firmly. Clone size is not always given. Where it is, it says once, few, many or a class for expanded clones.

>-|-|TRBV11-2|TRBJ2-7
CASSPGYGSLYEQYF
TGTGCCAGCAGCCCTGGGTACGGCAGTCTTTACGAGCAGTACTTC
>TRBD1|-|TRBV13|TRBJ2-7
CASSPDRDEQYF
TGTGCCAGCAGCCCTGACAGGGACGAGCAGTACTTC
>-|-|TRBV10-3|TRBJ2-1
CAIRSRDQYNEQFF
TGTGCCATCAGGAGCCGGGACCAATACAATGAGCAGTTCTTC
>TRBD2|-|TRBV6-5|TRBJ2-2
CASSYTGLAATGELFF
TGTGCCAGCAGTTACACCGGACTAGCGGCCACCGGGGAGCTGTTTTTT
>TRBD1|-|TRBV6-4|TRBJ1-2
CASSDSTGGGFYYGYTF
TGTGCCAGCAGTGACTCAACAGGGGGGGGATTTTACTATGGCTACACCTTC
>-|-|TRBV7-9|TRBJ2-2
CASSLNSDPRTGELFF
TGTGCCAGCAGCCTTAACTCGGACCCTAGGACCGGGGAGCTGTTTTTT
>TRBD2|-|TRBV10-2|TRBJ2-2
CASRGTSENTGELFF
TGCGCCAGCAGGGGGACTAGCGAGAACACCGGGGAGCTGTTTTTT
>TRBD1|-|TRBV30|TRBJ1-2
CAWERDSGARYGYTF
TGTGCCTGGGAAAGGGACAGCGGCGCTCGGTATGGCTACACCTTC
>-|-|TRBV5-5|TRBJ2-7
CASSLKVGDEQYF
TGTGCCAGCAGCTTAAAGGTCGGGGACGAGCAGTACTTC
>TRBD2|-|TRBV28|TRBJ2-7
CASSFQGLANLYEQYF
TGTGCCAGCAGTTTCCAAGGACTAGCGAATCTCTACGAGCAGTACTTC
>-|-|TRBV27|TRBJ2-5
CASRRLLSQETQYF
TGTGCCAGCCGCCGCCTCCTGTCCCAAGAGACCCAGTACTTC
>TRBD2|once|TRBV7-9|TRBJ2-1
CASSPTSGKYNEQFF
TGTGCCAGCAGTCCTACTAGCGGGAAGTACAATGAGCAGTTCTTC
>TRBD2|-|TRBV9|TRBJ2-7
CASSPTPGLAGGRYEQYF
TGTGCCAGCAGCCCTACTCCGGGACTAGCGGGAGGTCGCTACGAGCAGTACTTC
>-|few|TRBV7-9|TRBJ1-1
CASTPQGQGPKDTEAFF
TGTGCCAGCACCCCCCAAGGTCAGGGGCCGAAGGACACTGAAGCTTTCTTT
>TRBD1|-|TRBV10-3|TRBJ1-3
CAIIRGGADLNTIYF
TGTGCCATCATTCGAGGGGGCGCAGATCTGAACACCATATATTTT
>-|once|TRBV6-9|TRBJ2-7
CASSYSVTYEQYF
TGTGCCAGCAGTTATTCGGTGACCTACGAGCAGTACTTC
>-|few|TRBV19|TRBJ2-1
CASSIDKVEQFF
TGTGCCAGTAGTATAGATAAAGTTGAGCAGTTCTTC
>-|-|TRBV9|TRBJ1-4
CASSPLGEGSNEKLFF
TGTGCCAGCAGCCCCTTAGGGGAGGGCTCTAATGAAAAACTGTTTTTT
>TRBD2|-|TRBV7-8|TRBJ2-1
CASTRLSGSYNEQFF
TGTGCCAGCACGCGTTTAAGCGGGAGCTACAATGAGCAGTTCTTC
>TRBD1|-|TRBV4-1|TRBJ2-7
CASSQPGTGPYEQYF
TGCGCCAGCAGCCAACCCGGGACAGGTCCCTACGAGCAGTACTTC
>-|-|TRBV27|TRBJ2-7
CAIGAGFHYEQYF
TGTGCCATCGGGGCAGGGTTTCACTACGAGCAGTACTTC
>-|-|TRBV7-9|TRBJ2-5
CASSLAVGETQYF
TGTGCCAGCAGCTTAGCGGTGGGAGAGACCCAGTACTTC
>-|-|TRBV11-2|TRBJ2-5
CASSLAGWSQQETQYF
TGTGCCAGCAGCTTAGCGGGATGGTCGCAGCAAGAGACCCAGTACTTC
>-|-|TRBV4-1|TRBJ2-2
CASTGLLAGELFF
TGCGCCAGCACGGGACTTCTCGCCGGGGAGCTGTTTTTT
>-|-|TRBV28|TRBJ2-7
CASRPTGWGAYEQYF
TGTGCCAGCAGGCCCACAGGATGGGGCGCCTACGAGCAGTACTTC
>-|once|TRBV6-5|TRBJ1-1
CASLQGDGVNTEAFF
TGTGCCAGCCTACAGGGAGACGGAGTGAACACTGAAGCTTTCTTT
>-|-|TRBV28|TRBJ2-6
CASKLRRQPSSGANVLTF
TGTGCCAGCAAACTGCGGCGGCAACCCAGCTCTGGGGCCAACGTCCTGACTTTC
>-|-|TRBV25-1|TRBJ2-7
CASMAHAFYYEQYF
TGTGCCAGCATGGCCCACGCTTTTTACTACGAGCAGTACTTC
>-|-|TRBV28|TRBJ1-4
CASSSSIGEINEKLFF
TGTGCCAGCAGCTCGAGTATCGGGGAGATTAATGAAAAACTGTTTTTT
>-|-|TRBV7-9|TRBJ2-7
CASSAAGTYEQYF
TGTGCCAGCTCGGCGGCAGGGACCTACGAGCAGTACTTC
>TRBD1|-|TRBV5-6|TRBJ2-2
CASSLTGGWTGELFF
TGTGCCAGCAGCTTGACAGGGGGCTGGACCGGGGAGCTGTTTTTT
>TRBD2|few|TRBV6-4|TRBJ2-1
CASSPGTSGSDEQFF
TGTGCCAGCAGCCCCGGGACTAGCGGGAGTGATGAGCAGTTCTTC
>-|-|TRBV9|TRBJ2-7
CASSVSGVRNYEQYF
TGTGCCAGCAGCGTTAGTGGTGTACGCAACTACGAGCAGTACTTC
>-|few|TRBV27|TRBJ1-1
CASSFIQNTEAFF
TGTGCCAGCAGTTTCATACAGAACACTGAAGCTTTCTTT
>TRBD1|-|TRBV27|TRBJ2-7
CASSLGRGDRGYEQYF
TGTGCCAGCAGTTTAGGGAGGGGGGACAGGGGCTACGAGCAGTACTTC
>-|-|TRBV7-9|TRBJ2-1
CASTDDRDEQFF
TGTGCCAGCACCGACGATCGGGATGAGCAGTTCTTC
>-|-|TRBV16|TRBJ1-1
CASSQSQGWGEAFF
TGTGCCAGCAGCCAATCGCAGGGGTGGGGTGAAGCTTTCTTT
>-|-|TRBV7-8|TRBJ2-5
CASSPRELQETQYF
TGTGCCAGCAGCCCCCGCGAGCTCCAAGAGACCCAGTACTTC
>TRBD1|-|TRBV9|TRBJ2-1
CASRPGQGAGEQFF
TGTGCCAGCCGACCGGGACAGGGGGCTGGTGAGCAGTTCTTC
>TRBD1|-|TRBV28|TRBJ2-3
CASSLRQGAKDTQYF
TGTGCCAGCAGTTTGAGGCAGGGGGCAAAAGATACGCAGTATTTT
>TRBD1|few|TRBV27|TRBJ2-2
CASSLDRGGAGELFF
TGTGCCAGCAGTTTAGACAGGGGAGGTGCCGGGGAGCTGTTTTTT
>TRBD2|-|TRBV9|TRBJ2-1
CASSASRLAGFNEQFF
TGTGCCAGCAGCGCCTCCCGACTAGCGGGTTTCAATGAGCAGTTCTTC
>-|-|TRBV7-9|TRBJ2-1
CASSLALSDHNEQFF
TGTGCCAGCAGCTTAGCGCTTTCGGATCACAATGAGCAGTTCTTC
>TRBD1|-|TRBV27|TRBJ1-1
CASRQDRGLVTEAFF
TGTGCCAGCAGACAGGACAGGGGGCTGGTCACTGAAGCTTTCTTT
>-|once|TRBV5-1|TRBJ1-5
CASSLRQGPDQPQHF
TGCGCCAGCAGCTTGAGGCAGGGGCCCGATCAGCCCCAGCATTTT
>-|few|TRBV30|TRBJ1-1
CAWGVLTDTEAFF
TGTGCCTGGGGAGTCCTGACGGACACTGAAGCTTTCTTT
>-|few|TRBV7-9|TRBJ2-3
CASSSGITTDTQYF
TGTGCCAGCAGCTCCGGAATAACCACAGATACGCAGTATTTT